This TCR beta chain was profiled in a study of CD8+ T cells in alopecia areata. Regarding the study as a whole: The study found higher clonality in lesional than normal scalp, especially in alopecia totalis/universalis. TCR sharing was clearer in mice than between patients, perhaps partly owing to patient HLA diversity. Scalp sample sequencing also detects resident alphabeta T cells of normal skin.

Extraction of RNA preceded its reverse transcription into cDNA, which served as the sequencing template. TCRdb's copy holds only in-frame clones and misses some; the assay was immunoSEQ multiplex PCR. Among approximately 98,000 clones, under 60% were seen once, and the ten largest hold 20% to 30%. CDR3 size: 15 residues. Germline V gives CDR1 MNHEY, CDR2 SMNVEV (reference sequence). The V gene lost 6 bases and the J gene lost 3 bases, with 18 bases spanning the gap. A word on this clone: Antigen unknown.

Alopecia areata patients had lesional scalp punch biopsies and peripheral blood taken from them. This chain joins TRBV27 and TRBJ2-7; possibly TRBD1 for D (5 bases). The sample consisted of NKG2D-low CD8+ T cells sorted from blood. This sequence was found in a human donor with alopecia areata. The CDR3 region has the DNA TGTGCCAGCAGCCCAGGGCACGAAGTCAACTACGAGCAGTACTTC. Translated: CASSPGHEVNYEQYF.